This is a list of T cell receptor beta chains from one sample in a study of shared clonotypes between healthy human individuals. Generated by immunoSEQ multiplex PCR, the TCRdb table keeps only in-frame clones and is missing some. The table records roughly 810,000 clones, just over 95% of them present only once. Source material: naive CD8+ T cells sorted from blood. Every receptor here comes from a man in his thirties or forties in good health. Both conserved end residues are part of each CDR3. The order of the fields is D gene, V gene, clone size, J gene, CDR3 protein, CDR3 DNA. D genes are given only for firm matches. Clone size is given for some rows only: seen once, a few or many times, or a class if the clone is expanded.

>.|TRBV10-2|.|TRBJ2-4
CASVGAPIAKNIQYF
TGCGCCAGCGTCGGGGCTCCAATAGCCAAAAACATTCAGTACTTC
>.|TRBV7-2|once|TRBJ1-4
CASSKDPVTNEKLFF
TGTGCCAGCAGCAAAGATCCGGTAACTAATGAAAAACTGTTTTTT
>.|TRBV7-6|.|TRBJ2-1
CASSLVSGGVSYNEQFF
TGTGCCAGCAGCTTAGTCTCGGGCGGGGTTTCCTACAATGAGCAGTTCTTC
>TRBD2|TRBV7-9|.|TRBJ2-5
CASSSSSGRAERETQYF
TGTGCCAGCAGCTCCTCTAGCGGGAGGGCCGAGAGGGAGACCCAGTACTTC
>.|TRBV6-5|.|TRBJ2-2
CASSYPGLTGELFF
TGTGCCAGCAGTTACCCTGGACTGACCGGGGAGCTGTTTTTT
>.|TRBV27|.|TRBJ2-7
CASSSARIHGEQYF
TGTGCCAGCAGTTCCGCCAGGATCCACGGCGAGCAGTACTTC
>TRBD1|TRBV7-9|.|TRBJ2-1
CASSALTGGFNNEQFF
TGTGCCAGCAGCGCCCTGACAGGGGGCTTTAACAATGAGCAGTTCTTC
>.|TRBV29-1|.|TRBJ2-1
CSVDSDRNNEQFF
TGCAGCGTCGATTCTGACAGAAACAATGAGCAGTTCTTC
>.|TRBV7-3|.|TRBJ2-5
CASSLEGGGETQYF
TGTGCCAGCAGCTTAGAGGGTGGGGGAGAGACCCAGTACTTC
>TRBD2|TRBV11-2|.|TRBJ2-7
CASSLDPGGRTYEQYF
TGTGCCAGCAGCTTAGATCCGGGAGGGCGGACCTACGAGCAGTACTTC
>.|TRBV12-5|.|TRBJ1-2
CASGSTGYGYTF
TGTGCTAGTGGCAGTACAGGGTATGGCTACACCTTC
>.|TRBV18|.|TRBJ2-2
CASSPPGAPTGELFF
TGTGCCAGCTCACCACCGGGGGCCCCCACCGGGGAGCTGTTTTTT
>TRBD1|TRBV7-9|.|TRBJ2-2
CASSAPGQGRDGELFF
TGTGCCAGCAGCGCTCCGGGACAGGGGAGGGACGGGGAGCTGTTTTTT
>TRBD1|TRBV5-4|.|TRBJ2-7
CASSLTGERDEQYF
TGTGCCAGCAGCTTAACAGGGGAAAGGGACGAGCAGTACTTC